One and the same sample provided the 10 T cell receptor beta chains below, sequenced in a study of CD8+CD57+ T cells in acquired aplastic anemia (dated by TCRdb to 2016 to 2019). Sequenced on an Illumina HiSeq 2000. Profiling of TCR beta VDJ combinations and CDR3 sequences used genomic DNA as the template. The public reads were reprocessed in TCRdb via fastp at Q25 and MiXCR, keeping in-frame beta chains. Entries that share a CDR3 protein sequence are merged under the most common genes and DNA. This sample gives some 160,000 distinct CDR3 sequences in total; roughly half of them show up just once. 3.2% of the sample rests with the top ten. Expansion of CD8+CD57+ cells had been shown by flow cytometry in the patients chosen for sequencing. Material for sequencing was sorted CD4+, CD8+, or CD8+CD57+ T cells (not recorded which) from PBMCs. Source of these receptors: a human donor with aplastic anemia.

This clonotype came up many times. The chain links TRBV10-1 to TRBJ1-2; D unresolved. The CDR3 totals 14 residues. Trimming pared 1 base from V and 4 bases from J, leaving 10 bases between. Germline V gene sequence: CDR1 WNHNN, CDR2 SYGVQD (reference sequence). CDR3 DNA sequence: TGCGCCAGCAGTGAGTGGAGGGTGACCTATGGCTACACCTTC. Protein: CASSEWRVTYGYTF.

This clonotype was observed at least ten times. This sequence joins TRBV19 and TRBJ1-2; D uncertain. The CDR3 loop spans 14 amino acids. The germline CDR1 and CDR2 sequences are LNHDA and SQIVND (reference sequence). V lost 4 bases and J 4 bases, leaving 13 bases between the germline ends. The CDR3 nucleotides read TGTGCCAGTAGTACCCCTTCGTCGGCCTATGGCTACACCTTC. Translation gives CASSTPSSAYGYTF.

This clonotype has at least ten counts. The V and J genes are TRBV9 and TRBJ1-6; tentatively, D is TRBD1 (5 bases). Germline loops: CDR1 SGDLS, CDR2 YYNGEE. The CDR3 totals 17 residues. Trimming cost V 4 bases and J 0 bases, with 14 bases left between them. In DNA form, the CDR3 reads TGTGCCAGCAGCCCACGGGACGTGAGCTCCTATAATTCACCCCTCCACTTT. Translating gives CASSPRDVSSYNSPLHF.

Many counts were recorded for this clonotype. V and J are TRBV2 and TRBJ1-1; D is ambiguous. CDR1 and CDR2 (germline): SNHLY, FYNNEI. With 7 bases removed from V and 6 bases from J, the gap between germline ends came to 6 bases. This CDR3 spans 10 amino acids. The CDR3 spells CASMGSEAFF. The CDR3 DNA follows: TGTGCCAGCATGGGTTCTGAAGCTTTCTTT.

The chain recombines TRBV5-1 with TRBJ1-5, with D perhaps matching TRBD1 (5 bases). Trimming left V 4 bases short and J 6 bases short, with 17 bases between. The CDR3 loop spans 15 amino acids. The germline CDR1 and CDR2 sequences are SGHRS and YFSETQ. For the CDR3, the DNA is TGCGCCAGCAGCCCGGATTCCATGGGGACTCAGCCCCAGCATTTT. It specifies CASSPDSMGTQPQHF. Together with reference TRBV5-1 and TRBJ1-5, the CDR3 gives the full variable domain: KAGVTQTPRYLIKTRGQQVTLSCSPISGHRSVSWYQQTPGQGLQFLFEYFSETQRNKGNFPGRFSGRQFSNSRSEMNVSTLELGDSALYLCASSPDSMGTQPQHFGDGTRLSIL.

The chain combines TRBV11-2 with TRBJ2-1, with 8 bases identical to TRBD2. Germline V gene data show CDR1 as SGHAT and CDR2 as FQNNGV. Trimming removed 4 bases from V and 4 bases from J; junction bases left unmatched: 9. The CDR3 has 16 residues. The CDR3 region has the DNA TGTGCCAGCAGCTCGCGGACCGGGGGGGGATACAATGAGCAGTTCTTC. Translated: CASSSRTGGGYNEQFF. Using reference TRBV11-2 and TRBJ2-1 for the parts outside the CDR3, the full variable domain is EAGVAQSPRYKIIEKRQSVAFWCNPISGHATLYWYQQILGQGPKLLIQFQNNGVVDDSQLPKDRFSAERLKGVDSTLKIQPAKLEDSAVYLCASSSRTGGGYNEQFFGPGTRLTVL.

The table lists this clonotype with a count of one. The CDR3: CASSRGQGNNHEQYF. In nucleotides, the CDR3 is TGTGCCAGCAGTCGAGGACAGGGGAACAACCACGAGCAGTACTTC. The V and J genes are TRBV14 and TRBJ2-7, with 9 positions matching TRBD1. Germline V gene data show CDR1 as SGHDN and CDR2 as FVKESK. CDR3 size: 15 residues. V trimming: 6 bases; J trimming: 5 bases; junction bases outside the gene matches: 11.

This clonotype was recorded a few times. A junction boundary mismatches the germline segment, possibly from a read error. The chain joins TRBV19 to TRBJ2-1; the D call may be TRBD1 or TRBD2 (6 bases each). CDR1 is LNHDA and CDR2 is SQIVND in the germline V gene (reference sequence). CDR3 length: 15 amino acids. CDR3 residues: CASSIGGGGNSEQSF. In nucleotides, the CDR3 is TGTGCCAGTAGTATAGGTGGGGGCGGGAACAGTGAGCAGTCCTTC.

This clonotype has at least ten counts. The J gene is TRBJ2-7, the V gene TRBV7-2; 10 positions agree with TRBD1. CDR1 SGHTA and CDR2 FQGNSA come from the germline V gene. The length of the CDR3 is 15 residues. The trim removed 8 bases at V and 0 bases at J, leaving 7 bases unmatched. The CDR3 nucleotides read TGTGCCAGCGCCCCCGACAGGGGGCCCTCCTACGAGCAGTACGTC. It encodes CASAPDRGPSYEQYV.

Worth noting for this clonotype: At one end the junction does not follow the germline gene, possibly because of a read error. The rearrangement links TRBV5-1 to TRBJ1-2, with D possibly matching TRBD1 (6 bases). This CDR3 is built from 14 residues. CDR1 SGHRS and CDR2 YFSETQ come from the germline V gene. Written as DNA, the CDR3 is TGCACCAGCAGAGATCGAGGCAGGGGCTATGGCTACACCTTC. It yields the protein CTSRDRGRGYGYTF.